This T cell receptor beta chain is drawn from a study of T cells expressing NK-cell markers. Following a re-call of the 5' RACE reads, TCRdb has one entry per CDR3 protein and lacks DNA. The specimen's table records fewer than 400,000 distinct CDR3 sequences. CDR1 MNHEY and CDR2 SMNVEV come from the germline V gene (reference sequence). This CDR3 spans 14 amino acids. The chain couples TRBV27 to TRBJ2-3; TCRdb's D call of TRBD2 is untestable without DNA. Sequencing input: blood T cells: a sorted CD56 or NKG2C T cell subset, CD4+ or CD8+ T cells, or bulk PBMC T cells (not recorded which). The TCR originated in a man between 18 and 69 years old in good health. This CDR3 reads CASSKLAGRDTQYF.